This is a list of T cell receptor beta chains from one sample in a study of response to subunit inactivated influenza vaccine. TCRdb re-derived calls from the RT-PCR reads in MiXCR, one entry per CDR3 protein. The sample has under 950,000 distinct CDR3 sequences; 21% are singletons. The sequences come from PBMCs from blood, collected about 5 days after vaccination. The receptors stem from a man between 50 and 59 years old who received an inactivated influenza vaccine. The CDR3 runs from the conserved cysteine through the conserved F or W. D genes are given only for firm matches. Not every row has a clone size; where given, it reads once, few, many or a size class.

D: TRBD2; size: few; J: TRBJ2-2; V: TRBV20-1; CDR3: CSANSGTTTGELFF; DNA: TGCAGTGCTAACAGCGGGACTACCACCGGGGAGCTGTTTTTT
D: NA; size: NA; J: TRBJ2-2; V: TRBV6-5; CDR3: CASSYSINRLNTGELFF; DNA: TGTGCCAGCAGTTACTCGATTAACAGGTTGAACACCGGGGAGCTGTTTTTT
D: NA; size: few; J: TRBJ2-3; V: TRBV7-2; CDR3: CASSTGGQYTDTQYF; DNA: TGTGCCAGCAGCACTGGGGGGCAATACACAGATACGCAGTATTTT
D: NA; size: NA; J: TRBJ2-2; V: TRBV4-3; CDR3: CASSQVRDSANTGELFF; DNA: TGCGCCAGCAGCCAAGTCCGCGACAGCGCGAACACCGGGGAGCTGTTTTTT
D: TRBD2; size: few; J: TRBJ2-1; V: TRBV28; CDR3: CASGIAGTSYNEQFF; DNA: TGTGCCAGCGGGATAGCGGGGACCTCCTACAATGAGCAGTTCTTC
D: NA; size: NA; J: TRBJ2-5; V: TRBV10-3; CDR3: CAISESTSQETQYF; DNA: TGTGCCATCAGTGAGTCGACAAGCCAAGAGACCCAGTACTTC
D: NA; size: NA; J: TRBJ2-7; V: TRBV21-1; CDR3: CASSKKMLESYEQYF; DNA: TGTGCCAGCAGCAAAAAAATGCTAGAAAGCTACGAGCAGTACTTC
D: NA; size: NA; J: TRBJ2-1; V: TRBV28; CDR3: CASRNDRSSYNEQFF; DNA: TGTGCCAGCAGGAACGACAGGAGCTCCTACAATGAGCAGTTCTTC
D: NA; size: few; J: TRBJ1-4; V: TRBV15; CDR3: CATQWTNEKLFF; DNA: TGTGCCACGCAGTGGACTAATGAAAAACTGTTTTTT
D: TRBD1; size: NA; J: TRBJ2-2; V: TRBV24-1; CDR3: CATSDLRTGVTGELFF; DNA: TGTGCCACCAGTGATTTGCGGACAGGGGTAACCGGGGAGCTGTTTTTT
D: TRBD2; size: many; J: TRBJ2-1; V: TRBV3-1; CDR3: CASSSGLVVRNEQFF; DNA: TGTGCCAGCAGCTCGGGACTAGTGGTGAGAAATGAGCAGTTCTTC
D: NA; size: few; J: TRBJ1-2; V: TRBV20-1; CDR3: CSAKARADGYTF; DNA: TGCAGTGCTAAGGCCAGGGCGGATGGCTACACCTTC
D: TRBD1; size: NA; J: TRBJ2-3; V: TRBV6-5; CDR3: CASSYGTGYTDTQYF; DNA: TGTGCCAGCAGTTATGGGACAGGATACACAGATACGCAGTATTTT
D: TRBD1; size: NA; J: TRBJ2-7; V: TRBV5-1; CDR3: CASSSGQVGYEQYF; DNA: TGCGCCAGCAGCTCCGGACAGGTTGGGTACGAGCAGTACTTC
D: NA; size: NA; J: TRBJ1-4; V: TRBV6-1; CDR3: CASSPYGGATEKLFF; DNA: TGTGCCAGCAGTCCTTACGGAGGGGCGACTGAAAAACTGTTTTTT
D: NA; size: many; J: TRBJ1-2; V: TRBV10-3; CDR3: CAIRNSYYGYTF; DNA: TGTGCCATCAGGAACTCCTACTATGGCTACACCTTC
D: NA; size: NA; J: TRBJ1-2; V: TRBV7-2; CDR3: CASSSWGGYGYTF; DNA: TGTGCCAGCAGCTCTTGGGGGGGCTATGGCTACACCTTC
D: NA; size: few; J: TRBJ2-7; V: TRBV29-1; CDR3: CSVVSSSRAYF; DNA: TGCAGCGTTGTCTCGTCTAGCCGTGCATACTTC
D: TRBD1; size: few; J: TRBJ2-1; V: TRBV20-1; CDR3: CSAVDMGTGGSEQFF; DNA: TGCAGTGCGGTAGATATGGGGACAGGGGGCAGTGAGCAGTTCTTC
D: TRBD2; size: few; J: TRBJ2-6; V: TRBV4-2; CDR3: CASSQGASGPSGANVLTF; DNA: TGTGCCAGCAGCCAAGGGGCTAGCGGGCCCTCTGGGGCCAACGTCCTGACTTTC
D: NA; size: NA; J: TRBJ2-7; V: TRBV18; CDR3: CASSPSSGDSYEQYF; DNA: TGTGCCAGCTCACCATCTTCGGGAGATTCCTACGAGCAGTACTTC
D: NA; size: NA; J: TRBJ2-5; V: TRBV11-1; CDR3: CASSLETGHRETQYF; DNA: TGTGCCAGCAGCTTAGAGACCGGTCATCGGGAGACCCAGTACTTC
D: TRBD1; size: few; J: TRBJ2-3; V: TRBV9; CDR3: CASSGSTGGVSDTQYF; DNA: TGTGCCAGCAGCGGGTCGACAGGGGGCGTCTCAGATACGCAGTATTTT
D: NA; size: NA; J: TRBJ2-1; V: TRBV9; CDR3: CASSVGVTSGNEQFF; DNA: TGTGCCAGCAGCGTAGGGGTGACAAGTGGGAATGAGCAGTTCTTC
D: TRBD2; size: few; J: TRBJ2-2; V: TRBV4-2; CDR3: CASSQASGRYTGELFF; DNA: TGTGCCAGCAGCCAAGCTAGCGGGCGATACACCGGGGAGCTGTTTTTT
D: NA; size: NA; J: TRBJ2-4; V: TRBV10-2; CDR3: CASSETRISLAKNIQYF; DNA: TGCGCCAGCAGTGAGACTAGAATATCGCTAGCCAAAAACATTCAGTACTTC
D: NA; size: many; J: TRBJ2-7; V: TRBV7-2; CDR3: CASSLGKATWYF; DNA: TGTGCCAGCAGCTTAGGAAAGGCAACTTGGTACTTC
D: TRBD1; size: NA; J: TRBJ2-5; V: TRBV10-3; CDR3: CAISRGTGETQYF; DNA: TGTGCCATCTCAAGGGGGACAGGAGAGACCCAGTACTTC
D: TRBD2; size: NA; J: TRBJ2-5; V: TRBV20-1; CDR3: CSAMPGLAGGQETQYF; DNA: TGCAGTGCCATGCCGGGACTAGCGGGGGGGCAAGAGACCCAGTACTTC
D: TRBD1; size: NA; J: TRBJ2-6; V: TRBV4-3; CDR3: CASSQDWRQGTNVLTF; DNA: TGCGCCAGCAGCCAAGATTGGAGACAGGGAACCAACGTCCTGACTTTC
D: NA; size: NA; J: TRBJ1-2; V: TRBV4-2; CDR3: CASSQDQSGTNYGYTF; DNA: TGTGCCAGCAGCCAAGATCAGAGCGGGACTAACTATGGCTACACCTTC
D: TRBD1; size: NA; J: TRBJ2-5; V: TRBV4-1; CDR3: CASSQNRGLETQYF; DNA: TGCGCCAGCAGCCAAAACAGGGGGTTAGAGACCCAGTACTTC
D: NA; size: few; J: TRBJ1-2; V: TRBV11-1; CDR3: CASSSGDVGTRANYGYTF; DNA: TGTGCCAGCAGCTCCGGAGATGTGGGCACGAGAGCTAACTATGGCTACACCTTC